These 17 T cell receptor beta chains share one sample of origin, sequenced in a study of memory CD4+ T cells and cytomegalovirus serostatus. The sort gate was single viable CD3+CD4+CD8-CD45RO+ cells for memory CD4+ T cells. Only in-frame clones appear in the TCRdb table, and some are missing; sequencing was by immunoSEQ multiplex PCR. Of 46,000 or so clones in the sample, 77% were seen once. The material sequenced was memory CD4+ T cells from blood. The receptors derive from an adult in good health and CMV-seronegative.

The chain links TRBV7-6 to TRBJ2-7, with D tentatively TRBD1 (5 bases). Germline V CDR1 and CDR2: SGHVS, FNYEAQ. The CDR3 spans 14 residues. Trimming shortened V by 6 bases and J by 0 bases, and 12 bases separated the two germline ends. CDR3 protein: CASSFDSFSYEQYF. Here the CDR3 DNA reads TGTGCCAGCAGTTTCGACAGCTTCTCCTACGAGCAGTACTTC.

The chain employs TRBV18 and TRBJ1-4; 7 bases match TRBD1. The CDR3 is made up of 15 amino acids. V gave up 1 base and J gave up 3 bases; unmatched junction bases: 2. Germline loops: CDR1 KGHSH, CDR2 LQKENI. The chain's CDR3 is CASSPLGQSNEKLFF. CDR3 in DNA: TGTGCCAGCTCACCACTGGGACAGTCTAATGAAAAACTGTTTTTT.

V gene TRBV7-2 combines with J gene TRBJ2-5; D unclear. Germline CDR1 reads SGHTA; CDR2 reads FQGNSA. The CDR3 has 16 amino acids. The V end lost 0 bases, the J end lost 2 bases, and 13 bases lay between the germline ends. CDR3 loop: CASSLAHLMVQETQYF. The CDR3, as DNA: TGTGCCAGCAGCTTAGCCCACCTGATGGTTCAAGAGACCCAGTACTTC. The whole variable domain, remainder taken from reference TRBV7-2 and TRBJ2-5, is GAGVSQSPSNKVTEKGKDVELRCDPISGHTALYWYRQSLGQGLEFLIYFQGNSAPDKSGLPSDRFSAERTGGSVSTLTIQRTQQEDSAVYLCASSLAHLMVQETQYFGPGTRLLVL.

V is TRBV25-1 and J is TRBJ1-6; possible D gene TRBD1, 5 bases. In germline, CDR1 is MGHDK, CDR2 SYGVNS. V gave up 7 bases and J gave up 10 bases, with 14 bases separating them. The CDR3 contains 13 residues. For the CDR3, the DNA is TGTGCCAGCACGGCAGGGTCCCTATCACCCCTCCACTTT. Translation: CASTAGSLSPLHF.

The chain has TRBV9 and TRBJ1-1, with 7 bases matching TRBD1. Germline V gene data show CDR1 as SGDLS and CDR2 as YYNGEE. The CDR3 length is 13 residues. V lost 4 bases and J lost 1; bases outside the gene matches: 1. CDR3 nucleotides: TGTGCCAGCAGCTGGGACAGGAACACTGAAGCTTTCTTT. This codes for CASSWDRNTEAFF.

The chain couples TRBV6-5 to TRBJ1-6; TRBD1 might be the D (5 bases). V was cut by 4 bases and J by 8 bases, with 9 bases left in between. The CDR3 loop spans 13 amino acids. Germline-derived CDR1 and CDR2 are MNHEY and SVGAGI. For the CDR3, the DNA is TGTGCCAGCAGTTGGCAGGGTGATTCACCCCTCCACTTT. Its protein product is CASSWQGDSPLHF.

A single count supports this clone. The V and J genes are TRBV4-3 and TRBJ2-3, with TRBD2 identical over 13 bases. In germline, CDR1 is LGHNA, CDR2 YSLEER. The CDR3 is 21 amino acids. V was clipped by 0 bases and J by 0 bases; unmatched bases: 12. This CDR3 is CASSQDIEYGTSGVSTDTQYF. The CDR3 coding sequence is TGCGCCAGCAGCCAAGACATAGAATACGGGACTAGCGGGGTAAGCACAGATACGCAGTATTTT.

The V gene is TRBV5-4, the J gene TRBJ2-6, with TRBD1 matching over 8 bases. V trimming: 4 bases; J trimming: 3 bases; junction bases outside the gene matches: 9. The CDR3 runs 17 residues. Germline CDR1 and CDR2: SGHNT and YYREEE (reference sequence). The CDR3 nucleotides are TGTGCCAGCAGCAGCGGCCAGGGGGCGATTGGGGCCAACGTCCTGACTTTC. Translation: CASSSGQGAIGANVLTF.

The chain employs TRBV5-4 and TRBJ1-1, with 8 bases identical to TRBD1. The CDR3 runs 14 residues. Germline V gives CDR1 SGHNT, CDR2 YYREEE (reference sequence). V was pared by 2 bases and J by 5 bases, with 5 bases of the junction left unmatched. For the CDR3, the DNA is TGTGCCAGCAGCTTCCCAGGGGGCGGAACTGAAGCTTTCTTT. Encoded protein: CASSFPGGGTEAFF.

In DNA form, the CDR3 reads TGTGCCAGCAGCCCAGGGGGTCTCGAGCAGTACTTC. It yields the protein CASSPGGLEQYF. The chain employs TRBV7-6 and TRBJ2-7, with 7 bases aligning to TRBD1. CDR3 length: 12 amino acids. V shed 5 bases and J 6 bases; nucleotides not matched to a gene: 4. In germline, CDR1 is SGHVS, CDR2 FNYEAQ.

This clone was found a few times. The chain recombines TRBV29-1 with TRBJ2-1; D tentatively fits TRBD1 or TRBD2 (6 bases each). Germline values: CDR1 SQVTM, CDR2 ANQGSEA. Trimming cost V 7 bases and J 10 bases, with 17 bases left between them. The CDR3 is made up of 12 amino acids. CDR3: CSAEGGLLEQFF. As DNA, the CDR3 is TGCAGCGCTGAGGGGGGTTTGCTCGAGCAGTTCTTC.

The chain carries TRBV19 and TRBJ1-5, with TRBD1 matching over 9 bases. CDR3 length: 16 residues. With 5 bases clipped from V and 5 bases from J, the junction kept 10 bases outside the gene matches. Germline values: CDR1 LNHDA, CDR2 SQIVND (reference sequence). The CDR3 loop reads CASSLPSGQGYQPQHF. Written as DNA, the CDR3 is TGTGCCAGTAGTTTACCCTCGGGACAGGGTTATCAGCCCCAGCATTTT.

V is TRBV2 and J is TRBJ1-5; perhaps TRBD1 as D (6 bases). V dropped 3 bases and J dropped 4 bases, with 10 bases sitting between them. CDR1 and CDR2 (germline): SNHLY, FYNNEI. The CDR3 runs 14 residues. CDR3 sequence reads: CASSDRTVNQPQHF. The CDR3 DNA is TGTGCCAGCAGTGACCGGACAGTTAATCAGCCCCAGCATTTT.

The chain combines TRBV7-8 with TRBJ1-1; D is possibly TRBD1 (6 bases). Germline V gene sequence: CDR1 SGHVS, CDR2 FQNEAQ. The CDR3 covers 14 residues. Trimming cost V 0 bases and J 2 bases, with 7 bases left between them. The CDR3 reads CASSLATGNTEAFF. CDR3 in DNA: TGTGCCAGCAGCTTAGCGACAGGTAACACTGAAGCTTTCTTT. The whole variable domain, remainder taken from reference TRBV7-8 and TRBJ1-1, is GAGVSQSPRYKVAKRGQDVALRCDPISGHVSLFWYQQALGQGPEFLTYFQNEAQLDKSGLPSDRFFAERPEGSVSTLKIQRTQQEDSAVYLCASSLATGNTEAFFGQGTRLTVV.

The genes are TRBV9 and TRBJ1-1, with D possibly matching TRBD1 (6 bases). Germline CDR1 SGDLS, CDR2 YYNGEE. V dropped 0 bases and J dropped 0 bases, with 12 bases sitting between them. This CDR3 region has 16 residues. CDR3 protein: CASSVGHRVMNTEAFF. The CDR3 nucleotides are TGTGCCAGCAGCGTAGGCCACAGGGTTATGAACACTGAAGCTTTCTTT.

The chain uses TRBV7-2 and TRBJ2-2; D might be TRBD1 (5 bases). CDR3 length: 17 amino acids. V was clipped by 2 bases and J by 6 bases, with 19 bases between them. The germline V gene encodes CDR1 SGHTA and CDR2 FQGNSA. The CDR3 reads CASSLIRTSFLPGELFF. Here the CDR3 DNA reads TGTGCCAGCAGCTTAATCCGGACAAGCTTTTTACCCGGGGAGCTGTTTTTT.

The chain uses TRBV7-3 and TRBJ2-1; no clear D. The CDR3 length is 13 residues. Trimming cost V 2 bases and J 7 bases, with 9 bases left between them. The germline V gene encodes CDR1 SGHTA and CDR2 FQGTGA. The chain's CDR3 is CASSLSPGNEQFF. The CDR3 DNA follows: TGTGCCAGCAGCTTATCCCCGGGTAATGAGCAGTTCTTC.